This T cell receptor (beta chain) originates from a study of blood T cell repertoires in COVID-19. Germline CDR1 is SNHLY and CDR2 is FYNNEI. The CDR3 consists of 16 residues. The V gene end was trimmed by 6 bases and the J gene end by 2 bases; junction bases not matched to a gene: 11. In its sample, this clone was seen once. The data were produced by immunoSEQ multiplex PCR, yet TCRdb's version contains in-frame clones alone and is incomplete. The sample holds 65,000 to 85,000 clones; around 90% are singletons and the top ten take roughly 2.3%. The chain is built from TRBV2 and TRBJ2-5, with 8 bases fitting TRBD1. This sequence originates from a human donor in a cohort sampled during active COVID-19. The sequencing input was peripheral blood. CDR3 loop: CASRRLGTGSQETQYF. The CDR3 bases are TGTGCCAGCAGAAGACTAGGGACAGGCTCACAAGAGACCCAGTACTTC.